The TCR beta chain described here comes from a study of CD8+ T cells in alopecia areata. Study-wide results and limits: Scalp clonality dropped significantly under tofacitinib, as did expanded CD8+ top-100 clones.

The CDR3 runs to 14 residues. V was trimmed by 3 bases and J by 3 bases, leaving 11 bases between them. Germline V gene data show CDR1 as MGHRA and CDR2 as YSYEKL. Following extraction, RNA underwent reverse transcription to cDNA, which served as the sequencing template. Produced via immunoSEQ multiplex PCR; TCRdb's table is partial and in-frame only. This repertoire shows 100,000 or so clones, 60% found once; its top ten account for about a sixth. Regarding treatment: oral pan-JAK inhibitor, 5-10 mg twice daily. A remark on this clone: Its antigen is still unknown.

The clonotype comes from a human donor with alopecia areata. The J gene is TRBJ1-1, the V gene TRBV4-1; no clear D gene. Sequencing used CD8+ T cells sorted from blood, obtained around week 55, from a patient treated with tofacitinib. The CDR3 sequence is CASSHKGGDTEAFF. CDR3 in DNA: TGCGCCAGCAGCCACAAAGGCGGGGACACTGAAGCTTTCTTT.